This T cell receptor (beta chain) was retrieved from a study of blood T cell repertoires in COVID-19. Study-wide context: Spain, Italy and the United States supplied samples that represented acute and convalescent COVID-19. In each case, the material was cDNA or gDNA derived from T cells, B-cell-depleted T cells, or PBMCs.

Authors' processing steps: The authors estimated nucleated cell counts from reference gene primer amplification. The table came from immunoSEQ multiplex PCR; TCRdb's copy has only in-frame clones and leaves some out. V, J and clone size derive from that table, while D and trimming were established from the DNA sequence. The sample lists just over 300,000 clones, about 85% occurring once. This clone was seen a handful of times. Because the CDR3's place on the DNA is in doubt, the DNA is left out and the CDR3 is given as listed by TCRdb. The CDR3 has 18 amino acids, counting both end residues. The sample consisted of peripheral blood. This receptor was obtained from a young man with active or convalescent COVID-19. The chain carries TRBV21-1 and TRBJ2-2; TRBD2, the table's D call, was not compared with the DNA. TRBV21-1 is tagged as a pseudogene. CDR3 protein: CASSTRTFASGITGELFF.